The 26 T cell receptor beta chains given below trace back to one sample, sequenced in a study of blood T cell repertoires in COVID-19. Method: immunoSEQ multiplex PCR; TCRdb's copy keeps in-frame clones and lacks some. This sample carries hundreds of thousands of clones, 75% to 85% of them seen once, and the ten largest clones take approximately 4.8%. The sample taken for sequencing was peripheral blood. Receptors were obtained from a woman in her 70s with acute or convalescent COVID-19.

The chain couples TRBV6-1 to TRBJ1-2; no clear D gene. The germline V and J ends were trimmed by 0 bases and 8 bases, with 10 bases remaining between them. The CDR3 consists of 13 residues. Germline V gene lookup returns CDR1 MNHNS and CDR2 SASEGT. CDR3 sequence reads: CASSEAGMFGYTF. CDR3 sequence (DNA): TGTGCCAGCAGTGAAGCCGGGATGTTCGGCTACACCTTC.

The V gene is TRBV11-3, the J gene TRBJ2-1; 8 nucleotides line up with TRBD2. The V segment lost 1 base and the J segment 3 bases; nucleotides outside the gene matches: 2. Germline V CDR1 and CDR2: SGHNT, YENEEA. The CDR3 totals 15 residues. The CDR3 DNA sequence: TGTGCCAGCAGCTTAGGACGGGGGGGCTACAATGAGCAGTTCTTC. Amino acid sequence: CASSLGRGGYNEQFF.

Ten or more counts support this clone. The V and J genes are TRBV2 and TRBJ1-1; D is ambiguous. Germline V gives CDR1 SNHLY, CDR2 FYNNEI. The V end was cut by 5 bases, the J end by 4 bases, with 11 bases between. This CDR3 is 13 amino acids long. CDR3 loop: CASSTLEGTEAFF. The CDR3, as DNA: TGTGCCAGCAGTACACTGGAGGGCACTGAAGCTTTCTTT.

The V and J genes are TRBV6-2 or TRBV6-3 and TRBJ1-5, with TRBD1 matching 8 bases. The germline gives CDR1 MNHEY, CDR2 SVGEGT. V lost 0 bases, J lost 11 bases, and 0 bases stayed unmatched. The CDR3 consists of 12 residues. Here the CDR3 DNA reads TGTGCCAGCAGTTACTCGGACAGGGCCCAGCATTTT. The encoded protein is CASSYSDRAQHF.

The J gene is TRBJ1-4, the V gene TRBV2; no clear D gene. This CDR3 spans 13 amino acids. Germline lookup yields CDR1 SNHLY and CDR2 FYNNEI. Deletions cut 7 bases from V and 8 bases from J, with 14 bases between. The DNA of the CDR3 is TGTGCCAGCAACGGTGAGAGGGCGGAAAAACTGTTTTTT. Protein sequence: CASNGERAEKLFF.

V usage is TRBV6-5 and J usage is TRBJ1-1; a possible D gene is TRBD1 (5 bases). CDR1 MNHEY and CDR2 SVGAGI come from the germline V gene. V shed 0 bases and J shed 3 bases, with 11 bases lying between them. This CDR3 region has 15 residues. CDR3 in amino acids: CASSYSAQVDTEAFF. CDR3 DNA sequence: TGTGCCAGCAGTTACTCAGCACAGGTCGACACTGAAGCTTTCTTT.

The genes are TRBV6-5 and TRBJ1-2, with unresolved D. This CDR3 contains 12 residues. The V gene lost 7 bases and the J gene lost 5 bases, with 11 bases spanning the gap. Germline V CDR1 and CDR2: MNHEY, SVGAGI. DNA for the CDR3: TGTGCCAGCAACCCAGGAGGATATGGCTACACCTTC. This sequence encodes CASNPGGYGYTF.

V is TRBV4-3 and J is TRBJ1-2, with D hard to call. The CDR3 has 15 residues. The V gene's germline CDR1 is LGHNA and CDR2 YSLEER. V was trimmed by 3 bases and J by 4 bases, leaving 15 bases between them. Written as DNA, the CDR3 is TGCGCCAGCAGCCAGGCAACAGAAATGCGCTATGGCTACACCTTC. This codes for CASSQATEMRYGYTF.

The gene calls are TRBV6-6 and TRBJ1-5; TRBD1 matches 7 bases. V was clipped by 5 bases and J by 2 bases; unmatched bases: 6. Per germline, CDR1 MNHNY and CDR2 SVGAGI (reference sequence). CDR3 size: 15 residues. The CDR3 DNA is TGTGCCAGCAGTAAGGACAGGCGTGGCAATCAGCCCCAGCATTTT. It translates to CASSKDRRGNQPQHF.

The gene calls are TRBV5-4 and TRBJ2-1, with D maybe TRBD2 (6 bases). The CDR3 contains 14 residues. Deletions cut 0 bases from V and 7 bases from J, with 11 bases between. Germline V CDR1 and CDR2: SGHNT, YYREEE (reference sequence). The CDR3 spells CASSLEGAGNEQFF. Here the CDR3 DNA reads TGTGCCAGCAGCTTGGAGGGAGCGGGTAATGAGCAGTTCTTC.

The rearrangement links TRBV28 to TRBJ2-5; D is uncertain. CDR3 length: 18 amino acids. Trimming took off 5 bases at V and 2 bases at J, with 24 bases between the two ends. Per the germline V gene, CDR1 is MDHEN and CDR2 is SYDVKM. CDR3 nucleotide sequence: TGTGCCAGCAGTCCTCTTCGGCGCGGTCGCAATGGGCAAGAGACCCAGTACTTC. It encodes CASSPLRRGRNGQETQYF.

CDR3 sequence: CASSLTGAGYNSPLHF. The DNA of the CDR3 is TGTGCCAGCAGCTTAACAGGGGCAGGGTATAATTCACCCCTCCACTTT. The chain employs TRBV7-2 and TRBJ1-6; 7 bases are shared with TRBD1. This CDR3 comprises 16 residues. In germline, CDR1 is SGHTA, CDR2 FQGNSA. The V segment lost 2 bases and the J segment 4 bases; nucleotides outside the gene matches: 5. The full variable domain, with the rest looked up from reference TRBV7-2 and TRBJ1-6, is GAGVSQSPSNKVTEKGKDVELRCDPISGHTALYWYRQSLGQGLEFLIYFQGNSAPDKSGLPSDRFSAERTGGSVSTLTIQRTQQEDSAVYLCASSLTGAGYNSPLHFGNGTRLTVT.

The V gene is TRBV24-1, the J gene TRBJ1-5; no clear D. The CDR3 covers 15 residues. Germline V CDR1 and CDR2: KGHDR, SFDVKD. V was shortened by 4 bases and J by 0 bases, with 9 bases between the two germline ends. The CDR3 DNA reads as TGTGCCACCAGTGAGGCAGGCTATAGCAATCAGCCCCAGCATTTT. This sequence encodes CATSEAGYSNQPQHF.

J is TRBJ1-4 and V is TRBV18; a possible D gene is TRBD1 (6 bases). From germline, CDR1 is KGHSH and CDR2 LQKENI. V gave up 6 bases and J gave up 8 bases, with 16 bases separating them. This CDR3 spans 14 amino acids. The chain's CDR3 is CASSPGTRREKLFF. The CDR3 DNA reads as TGTGCCAGCTCCCCCGGGACAAGGCGCGAAAAACTGTTTTTT.

This clone was observed once. The J gene is TRBJ1-4, the V gene TRBV6-5; D remains ambiguous. The V end was cut by 7 bases, the J end by 0 bases, with 12 bases between. From germline, CDR1 is MNHEY and CDR2 SVGAGI. The CDR3 has 15 residues. Written as DNA, the CDR3 is TGTGCCAGCACCGACGGGGTTGCAACTAATGAAAAACTGTTTTTT. Translated, it gives CASTDGVATNEKLFF.

The chain is built from TRBV5-1 and TRBJ1-1, with D possibly TRBD1 on 6 matching bases. The CDR3 sequence is 15 residues long. Germline-derived CDR1 and CDR2 are SGHRS and YFSETQ. Trimming stripped 0 bases from V and 1 base from J, with 10 bases between. CDR3 sequence: CASSLEGQTNTEAFF. In DNA, the CDR3 is TGCGCCAGCAGCTTGGAAGGACAGACGAACACTGAAGCTTTCTTT.

The sample holds one count of this clone. This sequence joins TRBV9 and TRBJ1-1, with 8 bases that match TRBD1. The CDR3 is 18 amino acids. The V gene end was trimmed by 4 bases and the J gene end by 5 bases; junction bases not matched to a gene: 19. Germline CDR1 reads SGDLS; CDR2 reads YYNGEE. CDR3: CASSNGQGLRSPATEAFF. DNA of the CDR3: TGTGCCAGCAGCAACGGACAGGGCTTGCGTTCCCCGGCAACTGAAGCTTTCTTT.

The chain employs TRBV6-5 and TRBJ1-5; 7 positions match TRBD1. J gave up 4 bases and V 6 bases, and 6 bases lay outside the gene matches. The V gene's germline CDR1 is MNHEY and CDR2 SVGAGI. This CDR3 is built from 14 residues. CDR3: CASSRQGSNQPQHF. CDR3 nucleotide sequence: TGTGCCAGCAGCCGACAGGGAAGTAATCAGCCCCAGCATTTT.

The CDR3 spells CAISERLAGVIAKNIQYF. CDR3 DNA sequence: TGTGCCATCAGTGAACGACTAGCGGGTGTTATAGCCAAAAACATTCAGTACTTC. This chain links TRBV10-3 with TRBJ2-4, with TRBD2 identical over 10 bases. The CDR3 runs to 18 residues. CDR1 is ENHRY and CDR2 is SYGVKD in the germline V gene. The V and J ends lost 3 bases and 0 bases, in that order; junction bases with no gene match: 8.

The chain joins TRBV19 to TRBJ1-5; no definite D call. CDR1 and CDR2 from the germline V gene are LNHDA and SQIVND (reference sequence). The CDR3 loop spans 16 amino acids. Trimming removed 3 bases at V and 4 bases at J, with 16 bases between. The CDR3 sequence: CASSIRARGANQPQHF. Written as DNA, the CDR3 is TGTGCCAGTAGTATTAGAGCACGAGGAGCAAATCAGCCCCAGCATTTT. Full variable domain (missing parts from reference TRBV19 and TRBJ1-5): DGGITQSPKYLFRKEGQNVTLSCEQNLNHDAMYWYRQDPGQGLRLIYYSQIVNDFQKGDIAEGYSVSREKKESFPLTVTSAQKNPTAFYLCASSIRARGANQPQHFGDGTRLSIL.

V gene TRBV11-2 combines with J gene TRBJ2-5, with 9 bases lining up with TRBD2. CDR1 and CDR2 from the germline V gene are SGHAT and FQNNGV. The CDR3 runs to 18 residues. J was trimmed by 5 bases and V by 5 bases; bases with no gene match: 18. This CDR3 reads CASSPLLSLAGMIETQYF. The DNA for the CDR3 is TGTGCCAGCAGCCCCTTACTGAGCCTAGCGGGGATGATTGAGACCCAGTACTTC.

The V call is TRBV18, the J call TRBJ1-1; perhaps TRBD1 as D (6 bases). The V end was cut by 3 bases, the J end by 3 bases, with 8 bases between. The CDR3 has 13 amino acids. Germline V gene sequence: CDR1 KGHSH, CDR2 LQKENI. The CDR3 here is CASSPAGDTEAFF. In nucleotides, the CDR3 is TGTGCCAGCTCACCCGCAGGGGACACTGAAGCTTTCTTT.

This clone was detected once. The chain recombines TRBV7-9 with TRBJ2-1, with TRBD2 matching 7 bases. In germline, CDR1 is SEHNR, CDR2 FQNEAQ (reference sequence). V lost 2 bases, J lost 10 bases, and 11 bases stayed unmatched. The CDR3 covers 15 residues. The CDR3 reads CASSLRLAPLGEQFF. CDR3 in DNA: TGTGCCAGCAGCTTAAGACTAGCCCCTCTTGGCGAGCAGTTCTTC.

V gene TRBV6-6 combines with J gene TRBJ1-5; no definite D call. The germline V and J ends were trimmed by 5 bases and 4 bases, with 9 bases remaining between them. The CDR3 loop spans 13 amino acids. CDR1 is MNHNY and CDR2 is SVGAGI in the germline V gene (reference sequence). The CDR3 DNA sequence: TGTGCCAGCAGTCTGACACTTAATCAGCCCCAGCATTTT. Protein product: CASSLTLNQPQHF.

The V and J genes are TRBV7-2 and TRBJ1-2, with TRBD1 identical over 8 bases. Germline V gene sequence: CDR1 SGHTA, CDR2 FQGNSA. This CDR3 has 12 amino acids. V shed 6 bases and J 9 bases; nucleotides not matched to a gene: 6. CDR3 residues: CASRIQGVSYTF. The CDR3 DNA follows: TGTGCCAGCAGGATACAGGGGGTGAGCTACACCTTC.

The chain recombines TRBV6-1 with TRBJ2-2; unclear D gene. The germline CDR1 and CDR2 sequences are MNHNS and SASEGT. The CDR3 has 15 residues. V gave up 2 bases and J gave up 4 bases, with 11 bases separating them. The CDR3 DNA reads as TGTGCCAGCAGTGAAAGTAGTGTCGGCACCGGGGAGCTGTTTTTT. It encodes CASSESSVGTGELFF.